The entry that follows covers one T cell receptor (beta chain) sequence. Which antigen it targets is not known. Base qualities are not provided; no much larger clone lies one nucleotide away. This sample stems from a study of control samples from healthy donors and cancer patients (dated by TCRdb to 2018 to 2021). The library was obtained by the immunoSEQ multiplex PCR assay. This is the immuneACCESS table as TCRdb keeps it, with only in-frame sequences that have V and J called. A part of the clones is gone; compared with another copy, unresolved V genes explain less than half, and the rest is unexplained. This sample lists roughly 55,000 clones; nearly 90% were detected once. The ten most abundant clones make up roughly 3.8% of the sample. V loses 6 bases, J loses 10 bases, and the germline ends lie 15 bases apart. Reading from cysteine to phenylalanine, the CDR3 counts 12 amino acids. The entry retains the CDR3 DNA only, 36 bases that are in frame from base 1.

The sample consisted of blood. The chain is encoded by TRBV12-3 or TRBV12-4 joined to TRBJ1-1, and TRBD1 may be the D gene, going by 6 matching bases. This sequence was found in a man aged 50-60 years in good health. CDR3 loop: CASSPYRVRAFF. The nucleotides are TGTGCCAGCAGCCCTTACAGGGTCAGAGCTTTCTTT.